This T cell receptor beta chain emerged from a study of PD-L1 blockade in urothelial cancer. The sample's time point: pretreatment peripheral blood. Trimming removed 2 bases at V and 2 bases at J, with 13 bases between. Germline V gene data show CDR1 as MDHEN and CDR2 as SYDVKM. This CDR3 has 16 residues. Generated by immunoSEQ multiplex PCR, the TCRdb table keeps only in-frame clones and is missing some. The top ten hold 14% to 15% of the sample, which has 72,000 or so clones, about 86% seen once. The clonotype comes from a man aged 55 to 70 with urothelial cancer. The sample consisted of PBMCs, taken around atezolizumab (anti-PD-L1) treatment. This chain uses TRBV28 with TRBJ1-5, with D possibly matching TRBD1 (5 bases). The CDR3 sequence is CASSLRGNRGNQPQHF. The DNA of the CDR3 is TGTGCCAGCAGTTTACGGGGGAATAGAGGCAATCAGCCCCAGCATTTT.